One sample yielded the 17 T cell receptor beta chains listed below, sequenced in a study of blood T cell repertoires in COVID-19. Measured with immunoSEQ multiplex PCR; TCRdb has only the in-frame clones, and not every one. The repertoire holds about 180,000 clones, about 79% seen once, with around 15% in the top ten. The source material was PBMCs or T cells enriched from blood (not recorded which). All receptors come from a middle-aged man who had recovered from COVID-19.

This chain connects TRBV3-1 (or the pseudogene TRBV3-2) to TRBJ2-7; perhaps TRBD1 as D (5 bases). Germline V lookup: CDR1 LGHDT, CDR2 YNNKEL (reference sequence). The CDR3 contains 12 residues. The V gene lost 5 bases and the J gene lost 3 bases, with 8 bases spanning the gap. CDR3 sequence reads: CASSTTDYEQYF. The CDR3 nucleotides are TGTGCCAGCAGCACGACAGACTACGAGCAGTACTTC.

This clone is a singleton in its sample. This rearrangement joins TRBV12-3 or TRBV12-4 to TRBJ1-2; D is ambiguous. The CDR3 is 12 residues long. The germline V and J ends were trimmed by 1 base and 8 bases, with 8 bases remaining between them. In DNA form, the CDR3 reads TGTGCCAGCAGTTTAGGGAGCCGGGGCTACACCTTC. Its protein is CASSLGSRGYTF.

The genes are TRBV29-1 and TRBJ2-7; 10 bases are shared with TRBD1. The germline gives CDR1 SQVTM, CDR2 ANQGSEA. After removal of 6 bases from V and 6 bases from J, the junction contained 11 bases not matched to a gene. This CDR3 has 14 amino acids. Here the CDR3 DNA reads TGCAGCGTCTCCCTCGCCGGGACAGGGGTCGAGCAGTACTTC. This translates into CSVSLAGTGVEQYF.

CDR3: CASSSGQANLYGYTF. The DNA for the CDR3 is TGTGCCAGCAGTTCCGGACAGGCGAACCTCTATGGCTACACCTTC. This chain connects TRBV28 to TRBJ1-2; 7 bases are shared with TRBD1. Looked up from germline, CDR1 is MDHEN and CDR2 is SYDVKM. V was clipped by 4 bases and J by 4 bases; unmatched bases: 9. This CDR3 comprises 15 residues.

The chain joins TRBV10-3 to TRBJ2-3; D is undetermined. The CDR3 runs to 13 residues. V was shortened by 4 bases and J by 1 base, with 6 bases between the two germline ends. The germline V gene has CDR1 ENHRY and CDR2 SYGVKD. The CDR3 DNA reads as TGTGCCATCAGTGTCCAGGGCACAGATACGCAGTATTTT. Protein sequence: CAISVQGTDTQYF.

The chain is built from TRBV7-8 and TRBJ2-7, with D tentatively TRBD1 (5 bases). Germline loops: CDR1 SGHVS, CDR2 FQNEAQ. V shed 1 base and J shed 0 bases, with 13 bases lying between them. CDR3 size: 16 residues. CDR3 protein: CASSLDVGHLSYEQYF. CDR3 DNA: TGTGCCAGCAGCTTAGATGTAGGACACCTCTCCTACGAGCAGTACTTC.

The chain employs TRBV20-1 and TRBJ1-6; the D gene is possibly TRBD1 (6 bases). The CDR3 spans 16 residues. Germline-derived CDR1 and CDR2 are DFQATT and SNEGSKA (reference sequence). V shed 3 bases and J shed 5 bases, with 17 bases lying between them. The chain's CDR3 is CSASEGGDYNNSPLHF. The DNA for the CDR3 is TGCAGTGCTAGTGAAGGGGGGGACTACAATAATTCACCCCTCCACTTT.

This clone was picked up a small number of times. The chain combines TRBV5-4 with TRBJ2-1; 9 nucleotides align to TRBD1. Germline V gene lookup returns CDR1 SGHNT and CDR2 YYREEE (reference sequence). This CDR3 has 16 residues. J lost 8 bases, V lost 2 bases, and 11 bases had no gene match. CDR3 DNA: TGTGCCAGCAGCTTAGTAGACAGGGGGGATGGCCATGAGCAGTTCTTC. Residues: CASSLVDRGDGHEQFF.

This chain connects TRBV18 to TRBJ1-6, with no clear D. This CDR3 has 15 residues. The germline V gene encodes CDR1 KGHSH and CDR2 LQKENI. The V end lost 3 bases, the J end lost 11 bases, and 17 bases lay between the germline ends. CDR3 DNA sequence: TGTGCCAGCTCACCCGTAATAACTCCTGGGCCACCCCTCCACTTT. Translation: CASSPVITPGPPLHF.

This rearrangement joins TRBV7-8 to TRBJ2-7; TRBD1 might be the D (7 bases). The length of the CDR3 is 16 residues. Trimming removed 1 base at V and 2 bases at J, with 15 bases between. Germline V CDR1 and CDR2: SGHVS, FQNEAQ. The CDR3: CASSLGLAGQTYEQYF. As DNA, the CDR3 is TGTGCCAGCAGCTTAGGATTGGCGGGACAGACCTACGAGCAGTACTTC. Full variable domain (rest looked up from reference TRBV7-8 and TRBJ2-7): GAGVSQSPRYKVAKRGQDVALRCDPISGHVSLFWYQQALGQGPEFLTYFQNEAQLDKSGLPSDRFFAERPEGSVSTLKIQRTQQEDSAVYLCASSLGLAGQTYEQYFGPGTRLTVT.

The V call is TRBV6-5, the J call TRBJ1-2; TRBD1 is a possible D gene (6 bases). CDR3 length equals 13 residues. V dropped 0 bases and J dropped 6 bases, with 8 bases sitting between them. Germline assignment: CDR1 MNHEY and CDR2 SVGAGI. The CDR3 coding sequence is TGTGCCAGCAGTTACTCGGCAGGGGATGGCTACACCTTC. This codes for CASSYSAGDGYTF.

The chain carries TRBV7-8 and TRBJ2-2; D perhaps matches TRBD1 (6 bases). The CDR3 consists of 15 residues. Germline CDR1 reads SGHVS; CDR2 reads FQNEAQ. V was clipped by 4 bases and J by 4 bases, with 13 bases between them. The CDR3 region is CASSSWTESTGELFF. In DNA, the CDR3 is TGTGCCAGCAGCTCTTGGACAGAAAGCACCGGGGAGCTGTTTTTT. The full variable domain, rest sourced from reference TRBV7-8 and TRBJ2-2, is GAGVSQSPRYKVAKRGQDVALRCDPISGHVSLFWYQQALGQGPEFLTYFQNEAQLDKSGLPSDRFFAERPEGSVSTLKIQRTQQEDSAVYLCASSSWTESTGELFFGEGSRLTVL.

This clone came up once. The genes are TRBV27 and TRBJ2-5, with 8 bases that match TRBD2. Germline lookup yields CDR1 MNHEY and CDR2 SMNVEV (reference sequence). Germline trimming cut 5 bases from V and 7 bases from J; bases unmatched to any gene: 6. This CDR3 comprises 13 residues. The CDR3, as DNA: TGTGCCAGCAGTAGAGGCCGGGGGGGGACCCAGTACTTC. Translation: CASSRGRGGTQYF.

The chain joins TRBV6-5 to TRBJ1-2; D not resolved. The CDR3 runs 14 residues. The ends were cut back, 2 bases at V and 4 bases at J, with 11 bases in the middle. Looked up from germline, CDR1 is MNHEY and CDR2 is SVGAGI. CDR3 DNA sequence: TGTGCCAGCAGTTACAACAGAGAAGCCTATGGCTACACCTTC. Amino acid sequence: CASSYNREAYGYTF.

The V gene is TRBV5-1, the J gene TRBJ1-2, with TRBD1 as a possible D gene (5 bases). The CDR3 runs 14 residues. The V and J ends lost 5 bases and 2 bases respectively, with 13 bases between them. The germline V gene encodes CDR1 SGHRS and CDR2 YFSETQ. The CDR3 spells CASREGTRNYGYTF. The CDR3 DNA is TGCGCCAGCAGGGAGGGGACGAGGAACTATGGCTACACCTTC.

The rearrangement uses TRBV5-1 and TRBJ1-2; 7 nucleotides line up with TRBD1. The CDR3 has 18 residues. The junction had 23 bases not matched to a gene; V was cut back by 5 bases and J by 7 bases. Germline CDR1 is SGHRS and CDR2 is YFSETQ. The CDR3 coding sequence is TGCGCCAGCAGACCTTCCGATGCCGCAGGGGGAAATTCCGGTGGCTACACCTTC. It is translated as CASRPSDAAGGNSGGYTF.

This chain links TRBV27 with TRBJ1-5; D gene uncertain. Germline values: CDR1 MNHEY, CDR2 SMNVEV (reference sequence). This CDR3 contains 14 residues. V gave up 5 bases and J gave up 2 bases, with 10 bases separating them. The CDR3 coding sequence is TGTGCCAGCAGTCTATTAGATGGCAATCAGCCCCAGCATTTT. Its translation: CASSLLDGNQPQHF.